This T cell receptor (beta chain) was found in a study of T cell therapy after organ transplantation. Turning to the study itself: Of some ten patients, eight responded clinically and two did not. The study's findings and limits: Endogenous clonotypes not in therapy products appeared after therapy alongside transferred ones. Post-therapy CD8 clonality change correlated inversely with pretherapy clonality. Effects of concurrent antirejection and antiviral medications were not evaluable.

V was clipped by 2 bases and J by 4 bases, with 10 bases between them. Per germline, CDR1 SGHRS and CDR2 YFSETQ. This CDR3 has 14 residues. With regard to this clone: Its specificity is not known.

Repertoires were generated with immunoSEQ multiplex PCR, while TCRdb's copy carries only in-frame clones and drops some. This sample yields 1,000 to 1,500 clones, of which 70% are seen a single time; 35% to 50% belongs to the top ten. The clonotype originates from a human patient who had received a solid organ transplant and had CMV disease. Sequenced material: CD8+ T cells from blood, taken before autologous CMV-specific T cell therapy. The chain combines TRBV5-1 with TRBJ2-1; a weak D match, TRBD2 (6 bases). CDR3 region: CASSFTGDYNEQFF. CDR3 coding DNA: TGCGCCAGCAGCTTTACGGGGGATTACAATGAGCAGTTCTTC.